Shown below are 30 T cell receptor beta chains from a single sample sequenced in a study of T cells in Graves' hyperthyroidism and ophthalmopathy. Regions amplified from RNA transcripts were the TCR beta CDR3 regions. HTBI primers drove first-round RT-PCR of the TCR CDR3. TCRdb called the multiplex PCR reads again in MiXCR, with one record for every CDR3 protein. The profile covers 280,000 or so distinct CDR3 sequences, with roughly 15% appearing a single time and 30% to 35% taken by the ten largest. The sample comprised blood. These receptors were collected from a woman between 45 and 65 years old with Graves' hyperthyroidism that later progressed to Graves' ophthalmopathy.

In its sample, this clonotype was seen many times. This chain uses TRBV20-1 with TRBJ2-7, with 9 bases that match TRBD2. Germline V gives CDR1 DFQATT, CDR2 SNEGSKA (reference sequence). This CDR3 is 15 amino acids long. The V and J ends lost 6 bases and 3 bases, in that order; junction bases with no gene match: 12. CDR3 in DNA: TGCAGTGCCCAGTCTAGCGGGAAAGAAGGCTACGAGCAGTACTTC. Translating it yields CSAQSSGKEGYEQYF.

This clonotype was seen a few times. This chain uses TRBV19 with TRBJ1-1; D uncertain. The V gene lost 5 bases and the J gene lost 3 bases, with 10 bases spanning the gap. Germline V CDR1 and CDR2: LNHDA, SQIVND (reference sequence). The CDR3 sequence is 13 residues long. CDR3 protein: CASSREYYTEAFF. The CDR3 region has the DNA TGTGCCAGTAGTCGGGAGTATTACACTGAAGCTTTCTTT. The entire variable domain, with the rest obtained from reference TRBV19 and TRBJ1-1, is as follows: DGGITQSPKYLFRKEGQNVTLSCEQNLNHDAMYWYRQDPGQGLRLIYYSQIVNDFQKGDIAEGYSVSREKKESFPLTVTSAQKNPTAFYLCASSREYYTEAFFGQGTRLTVV.

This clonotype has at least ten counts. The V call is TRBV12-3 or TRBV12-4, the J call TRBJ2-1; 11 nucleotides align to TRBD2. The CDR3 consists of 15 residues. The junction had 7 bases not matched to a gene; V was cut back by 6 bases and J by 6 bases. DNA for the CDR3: TGTGCCAGCAGAGCCACTAGCGGGAGTGCCAATGAGCAGTTCTTC. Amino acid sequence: CASRATSGSANEQFF.

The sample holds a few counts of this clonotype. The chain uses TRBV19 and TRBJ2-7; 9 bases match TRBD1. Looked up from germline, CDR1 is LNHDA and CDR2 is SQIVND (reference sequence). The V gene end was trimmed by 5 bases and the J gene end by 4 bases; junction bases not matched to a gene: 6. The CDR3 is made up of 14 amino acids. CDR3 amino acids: CASSLQGAVYEQYF. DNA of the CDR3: TGTGCCAGTAGTCTACAGGGGGCGGTATACGAGCAGTACTTC.

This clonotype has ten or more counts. The CDR3 nucleotides read TGCAGTGCCATAGGGCGATTTGGCTACACCTTC. Residues: CSAIGRFGYTF. The chain is built from TRBV20-1 and TRBJ1-2; D is uncertain. Germline CDR1 reads DFQATT; CDR2 reads SNEGSKA (reference sequence). This CDR3 comprises 11 residues. Trimming shortened V by 6 bases and J by 7 bases, and 12 bases separated the two germline ends.

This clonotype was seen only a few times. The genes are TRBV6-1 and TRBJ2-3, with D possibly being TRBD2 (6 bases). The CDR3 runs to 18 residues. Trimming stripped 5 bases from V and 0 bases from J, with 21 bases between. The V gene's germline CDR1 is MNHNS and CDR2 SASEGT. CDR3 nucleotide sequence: TGTGCCAGCAGTTATCCCCTTTCTGGTGGGACTAGCACAGATACGCAGTATTTT. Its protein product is CASSYPLSGGTSTDTQYF.

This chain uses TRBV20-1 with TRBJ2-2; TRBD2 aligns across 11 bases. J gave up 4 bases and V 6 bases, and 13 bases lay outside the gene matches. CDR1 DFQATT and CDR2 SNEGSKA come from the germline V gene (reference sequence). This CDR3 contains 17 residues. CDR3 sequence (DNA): TGCAGTGCCCCCCCCGCTAGCGGGAGGTTAAGCACCGGGGAGCTGTTTTTT. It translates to CSAPPASGRLSTGELFF.

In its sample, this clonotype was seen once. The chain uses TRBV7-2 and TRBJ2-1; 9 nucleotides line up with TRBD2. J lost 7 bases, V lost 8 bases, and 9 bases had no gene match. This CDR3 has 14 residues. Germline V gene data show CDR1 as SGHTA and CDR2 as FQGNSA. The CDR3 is CASRPGLAGNEQFF. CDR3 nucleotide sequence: TGTGCCAGCCGCCCCGGGCTAGCGGGGAATGAGCAGTTCTTC.

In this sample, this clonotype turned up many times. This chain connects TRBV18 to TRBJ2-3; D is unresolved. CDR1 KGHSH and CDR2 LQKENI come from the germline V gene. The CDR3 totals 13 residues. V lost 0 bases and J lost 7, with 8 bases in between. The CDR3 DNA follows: TGTGCCAGCTCACCACCATTCGAGAATACGCAGTATTTT. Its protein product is CASSPPFENTQYF.

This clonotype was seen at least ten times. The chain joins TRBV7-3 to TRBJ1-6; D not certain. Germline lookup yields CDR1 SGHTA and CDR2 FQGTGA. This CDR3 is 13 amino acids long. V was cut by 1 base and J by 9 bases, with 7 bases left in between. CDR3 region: CASSLRGFSPLHF. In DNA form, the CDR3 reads TGTGCCAGCAGCTTAAGAGGGTTTTCACCCCTCCACTTT.

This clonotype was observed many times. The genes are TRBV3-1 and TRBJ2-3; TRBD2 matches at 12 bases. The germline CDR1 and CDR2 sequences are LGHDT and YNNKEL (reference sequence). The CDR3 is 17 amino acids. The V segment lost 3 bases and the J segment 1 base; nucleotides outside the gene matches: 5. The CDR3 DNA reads TGTGCCAGCAGCCACCTGCGACTAGCGGGAGGCACAGATACGCAGTATTTT. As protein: CASSHLRLAGGTDTQYF.

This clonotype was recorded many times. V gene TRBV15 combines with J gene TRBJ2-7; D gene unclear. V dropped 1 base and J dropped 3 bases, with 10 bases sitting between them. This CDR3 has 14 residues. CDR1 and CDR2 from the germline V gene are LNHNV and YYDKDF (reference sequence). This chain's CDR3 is CATSRVSRNYEQYF. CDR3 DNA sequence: TGTGCCACCAGCAGAGTTTCGCGGAACTACGAGCAGTACTTC.

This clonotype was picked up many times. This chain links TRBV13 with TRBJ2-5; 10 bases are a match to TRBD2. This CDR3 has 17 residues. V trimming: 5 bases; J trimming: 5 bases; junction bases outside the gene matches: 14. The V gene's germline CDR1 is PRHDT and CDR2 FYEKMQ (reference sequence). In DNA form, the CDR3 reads TGTGCCAGCAGCCCCGGACTAGCGGTCTCCGGGGAGGAGACCCAGTACTTC. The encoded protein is CASSPGLAVSGEETQYF.

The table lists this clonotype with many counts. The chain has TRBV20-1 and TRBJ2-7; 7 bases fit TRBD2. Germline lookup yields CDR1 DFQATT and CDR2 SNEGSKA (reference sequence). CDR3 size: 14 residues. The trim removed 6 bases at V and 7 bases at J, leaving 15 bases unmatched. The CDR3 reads CSAQTSDKGREQYF. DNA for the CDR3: TGCAGTGCCCAAACTAGCGACAAAGGTAGGGAGCAGTACTTC.

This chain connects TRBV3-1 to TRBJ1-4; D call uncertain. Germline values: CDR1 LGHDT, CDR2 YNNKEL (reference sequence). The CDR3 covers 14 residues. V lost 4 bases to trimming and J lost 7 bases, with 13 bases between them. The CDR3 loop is CASSLCSSFEKLFF. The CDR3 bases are TGTGCCAGCAGCCTTTGCAGTTCTTTTGAAAAACTGTTTTTT.

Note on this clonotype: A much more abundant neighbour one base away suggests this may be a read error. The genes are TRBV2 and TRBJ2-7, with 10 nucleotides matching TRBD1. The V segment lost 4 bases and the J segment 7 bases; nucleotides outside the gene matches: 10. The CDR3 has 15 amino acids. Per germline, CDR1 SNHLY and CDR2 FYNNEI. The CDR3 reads CASSGGTGVFGEQYF. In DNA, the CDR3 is TGTGCCAGCAGTGGTGGGACAGGGGTTTTTGGGGAGCAGTACTTC.

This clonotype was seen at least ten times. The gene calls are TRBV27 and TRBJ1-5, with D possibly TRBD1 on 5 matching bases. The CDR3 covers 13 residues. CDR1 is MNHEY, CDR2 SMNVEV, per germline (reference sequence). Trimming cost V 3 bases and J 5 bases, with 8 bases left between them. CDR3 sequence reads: CASSFGGYQPQHF. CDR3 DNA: TGTGCCAGCAGTTTTGGGGGGTATCAGCCCCAGCATTTT.

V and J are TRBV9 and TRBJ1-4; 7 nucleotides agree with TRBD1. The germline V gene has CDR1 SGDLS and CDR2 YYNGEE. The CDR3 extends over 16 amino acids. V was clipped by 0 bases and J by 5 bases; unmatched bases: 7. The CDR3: CASSVGTETGNEKLFF. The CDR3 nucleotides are TGTGCCAGCAGCGTAGGAACCGAGACAGGGAATGAAAAACTGTTTTTT. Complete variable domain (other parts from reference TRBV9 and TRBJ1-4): DSGVTQTPKHLITATGQRVTLRCSPRSGDLSVYWYQQSLDQGLQFLIQYYNGEERAKGNILERFSAQQFPDLHSELNLSSLELGDSALYFCASSVGTETGNEKLFFGSGTQLSVL.

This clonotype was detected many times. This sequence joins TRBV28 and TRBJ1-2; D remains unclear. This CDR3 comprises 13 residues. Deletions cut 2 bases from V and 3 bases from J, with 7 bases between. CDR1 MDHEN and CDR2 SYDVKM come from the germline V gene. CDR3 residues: CASSLAVDYGYTF. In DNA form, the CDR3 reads TGTGCCAGCAGTTTAGCAGTAGACTATGGCTACACCTTC.

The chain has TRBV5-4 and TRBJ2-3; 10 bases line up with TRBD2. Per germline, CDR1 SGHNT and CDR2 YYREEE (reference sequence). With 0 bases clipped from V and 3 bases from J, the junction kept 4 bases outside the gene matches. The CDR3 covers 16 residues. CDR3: CASSLEREGITDTQYF. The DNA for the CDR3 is TGTGCCAGCAGCTTGGAGCGGGAGGGAATTACAGATACGCAGTATTTT.

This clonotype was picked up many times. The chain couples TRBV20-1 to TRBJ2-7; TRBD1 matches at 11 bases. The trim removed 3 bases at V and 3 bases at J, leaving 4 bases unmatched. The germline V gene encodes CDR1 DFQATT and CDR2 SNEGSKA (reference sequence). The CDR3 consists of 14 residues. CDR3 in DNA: TGCAGTGCTAGTCCCGGGACAGGGGGCTACGAGCAGTACTTC. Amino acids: CSASPGTGGYEQYF.

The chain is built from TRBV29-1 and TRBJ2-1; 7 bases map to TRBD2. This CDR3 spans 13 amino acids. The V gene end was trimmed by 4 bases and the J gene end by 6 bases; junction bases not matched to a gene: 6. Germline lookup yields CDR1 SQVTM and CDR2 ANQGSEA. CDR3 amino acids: CSVGSGISNEQFF. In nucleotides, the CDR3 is TGCAGCGTTGGCAGCGGGATCAGCAATGAGCAGTTCTTC.

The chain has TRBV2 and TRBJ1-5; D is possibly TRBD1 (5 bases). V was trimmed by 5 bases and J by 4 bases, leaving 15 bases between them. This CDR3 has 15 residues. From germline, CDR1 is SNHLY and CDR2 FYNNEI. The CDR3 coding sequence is TGTGCCAGCAGTCGCCAGGGAGGAAGAAATCAGCCCCAGCATTTT. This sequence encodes CASSRQGGRNQPQHF.

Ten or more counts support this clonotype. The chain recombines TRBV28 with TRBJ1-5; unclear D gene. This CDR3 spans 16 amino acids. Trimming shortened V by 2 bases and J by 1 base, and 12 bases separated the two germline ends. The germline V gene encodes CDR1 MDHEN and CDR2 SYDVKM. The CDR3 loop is CASSLLSGGSNQPQHF. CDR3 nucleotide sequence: TGTGCCAGCAGTTTACTTTCGGGCGGGAGCAATCAGCCCCAGCATTTT.

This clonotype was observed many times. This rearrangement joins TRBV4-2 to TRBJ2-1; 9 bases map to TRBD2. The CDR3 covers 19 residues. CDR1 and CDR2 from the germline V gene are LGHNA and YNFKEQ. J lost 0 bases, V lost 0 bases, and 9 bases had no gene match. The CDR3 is CASSQDPRAGGFSYNEQFF. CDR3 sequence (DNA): TGTGCCAGCAGCCAAGACCCCAGGGCGGGGGGGTTCTCCTACAATGAGCAGTTCTTC.

The CDR3 spells CASSRHHRDFSYEQYF. The CDR3, as DNA: TGTGCCAGCAGCCGACACCACCGGGATTTTTCCTACGAGCAGTACTTC. This chain uses TRBV11-2 with TRBJ2-7, with D possibly being TRBD2 (5 bases). V was pared by 5 bases and J by 1 base, with 18 bases between. The germline V gene encodes CDR1 SGHAT and CDR2 FQNNGV. This CDR3 is built from 16 residues.

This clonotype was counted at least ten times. The DNA of the CDR3 is TGTGCCAGCAGCTTAGAGGGGGACTTAAGGTCTGGAAACACCATATATTTT. This encodes CASSLEGDLRSGNTIYF. The V gene is TRBV11-2, the J gene TRBJ1-3; D perhaps matches TRBD1 (5 bases). The CDR3 totals 17 residues. Germline V CDR1 and CDR2: SGHAT, FQNNGV. Between the trimmed V and J ends, which lost 0 bases and 1 base, there was a span of 13 bases.

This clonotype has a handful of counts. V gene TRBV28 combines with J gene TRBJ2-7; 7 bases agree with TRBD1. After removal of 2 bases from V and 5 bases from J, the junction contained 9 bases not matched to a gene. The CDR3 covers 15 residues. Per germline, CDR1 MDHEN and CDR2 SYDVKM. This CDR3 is CASSLPGRQGHEQYF. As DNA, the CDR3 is TGTGCCAGCAGTTTACCGGGCCGACAGGGCCACGAGCAGTACTTC. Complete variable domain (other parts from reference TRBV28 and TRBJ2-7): DVKVTQSSRYLVKRTGEKVFLECVQDMDHENMFWYRQDPGLGLRLIYFSYDVKMKEKGDIPEGYSVSREKKERFSLILESASTNQTSMYLCASSLPGRQGHEQYFGPGTRLTVT.

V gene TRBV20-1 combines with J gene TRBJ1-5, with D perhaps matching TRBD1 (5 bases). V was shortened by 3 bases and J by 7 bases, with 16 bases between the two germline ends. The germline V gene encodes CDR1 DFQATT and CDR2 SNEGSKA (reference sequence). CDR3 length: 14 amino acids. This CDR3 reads CSARVGRDFQPQHF. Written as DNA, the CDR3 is TGCAGTGCTAGGGTAGGCAGGGACTTCCAGCCCCAGCATTTT.

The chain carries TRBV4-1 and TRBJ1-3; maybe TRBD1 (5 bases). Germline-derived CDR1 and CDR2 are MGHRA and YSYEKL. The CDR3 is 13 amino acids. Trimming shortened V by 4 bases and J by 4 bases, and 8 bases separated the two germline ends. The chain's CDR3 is CASSPRDGNTIYF. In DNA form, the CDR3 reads TGCGCCAGCAGCCCCCGGGACGGAAACACCATATATTTT.